What follows are 18 T cell receptor beta chains derived from one specimen sequenced in a study of blood T cell repertoires in COVID-19. Libraries were prepared by immunoSEQ multiplex PCR; TCRdb keeps only in-frame clonotypes and omits some of them. The data hold 70,000 to 95,000 clones, with 90% to 95% observed a single time. Input material: peripheral blood. These receptors were taken from a human donor with active COVID-19. The donor label of this sample is uncertain.

A few counts support this clone. This chain connects TRBV19 to TRBJ1-2; 7 nucleotides agree with TRBD1. J gave up 8 bases and V 4 bases, and 7 bases lay outside the gene matches. CDR1 and CDR2 from the germline V gene are LNHDA and SQIVND (reference sequence). The CDR3 length is 13 residues. The CDR3 protein is CASSTFGTAGYTF. CDR3 DNA: TGTGCCAGTAGTACCTTCGGGACAGCCGGCTACACCTTC.

The chain is built from TRBV7-9 and TRBJ2-1; a possible D gene is TRBD2 (5 bases). Looked up from germline, CDR1 is SEHNR and CDR2 is FQNEAQ (reference sequence). This CDR3 is built from 16 residues. V lost 2 bases, J lost 2 bases, and 13 bases lay in between. The CDR3 region is CASSLWSGTTYNEQFF. Here the CDR3 DNA reads TGTGCCAGCAGCTTATGGAGCGGTACCACCTACAATGAGCAGTTCTTC.

The gene calls are TRBV19 and TRBJ2-5, with 9 bases that match TRBD1. Germline lookup yields CDR1 LNHDA and CDR2 SQIVND (reference sequence). This CDR3 has 14 amino acids. Trimming at V came to 8 bases and at J to 2 bases, leaving 6 bases not matched to a gene. Written as DNA, the CDR3 is TGTGCCAGTGGGGACAGGGACATGCAAGAGACCCAGTACTTC. Translating it yields CASGDRDMQETQYF.

The chain employs TRBV28 and TRBJ2-3; weak D call: TRBD2 (6 bases). This CDR3 has 14 residues. V was cut by 3 bases and J by 5 bases, with 12 bases left in between. Germline assignment: CDR1 MDHEN and CDR2 SYDVKM. CDR3 residues: CASSFWRGRDTQYF. The CDR3 nucleotides are TGTGCCAGCAGTTTCTGGAGGGGCAGAGATACGCAGTATTTT.

This clone turned up a few times. V usage is TRBV3-1 (or the pseudogene TRBV3-2) and J usage is TRBJ1-2; D is perhaps TRBD1 (5 bases). CDR1 and CDR2 (germline): LGHDT, YNNKEL (reference sequence). The V end lost 1 base, the J end lost 1 base, and 16 bases lay between the germline ends. The CDR3 is 17 amino acids. CDR3 nucleotides: TGTGCCAGCAGCCAAGGACAGCCCAGTACATTTAACTATGGCTACACCTTC. This gives the protein CASSQGQPSTFNYGYTF.

J is TRBJ1-5 and V is TRBV15; possibly TRBD1 for D (5 bases). The CDR3 extends over 15 amino acids. The V end was cut by 1 base, the J end by 6 bases, with 13 bases between. Germline loops: CDR1 LNHNV, CDR2 YYDKDF (reference sequence). For the CDR3, the DNA is TGTGCCACCAGCAGAGTGTGGGGGGGGTCTCAGCCCCAGCATTTT. The encoded protein is CATSRVWGGSQPQHF.

The V call is TRBV2, the J call TRBJ2-5, with 11 bases lining up with TRBD2. Germline-derived CDR1 and CDR2 are SNHLY and FYNNEI. J was trimmed by 5 bases and V by 0 bases; bases with no gene match: 5. CDR3 length: 16 residues. The CDR3 sequence is CASSEAVSGGAETQYF. In DNA form, the CDR3 reads TGTGCCAGCAGTGAAGCGGTTAGCGGGGGGGCGGAGACCCAGTACTTC. The full variable domain, rest sourced from reference TRBV2 and TRBJ2-5, is EPEVTQTPSHQVTQMGQEVILRCVPISNHLYFYWYRQILGQKVEFLVSFYNNEISEKSEIFDDQFSVERPDGSNFTLKIRSTKLEDSAMYFCASSEAVSGGAETQYFGPGTRLLVL.

This sequence joins TRBV19 and TRBJ2-4; tentatively, D is TRBD1 (5 bases). Trimming took off 8 bases at V and 2 bases at J, with 10 bases between the two ends. CDR1 LNHDA and CDR2 SQIVND come from the germline V gene (reference sequence). The CDR3 has 13 residues. CDR3 sequence reads: CASDSGSKNIQYF. Here the CDR3 DNA reads TGTGCCAGTGACTCAGGGTCCAAAAACATTCAGTACTTC.

The CDR3 region is CASITPQGLISYEQYF. The CDR3 nucleotides are TGTGCCAGCATCACGCCACAGGGCCTTATTTCCTACGAGCAGTACTTC. The chain uses TRBV5-4 and TRBJ2-7; perhaps TRBD1 as D (6 bases). This CDR3 comprises 16 residues. Trimming left V 6 bases short and J 1 base short, with 20 bases between. Looked up from germline, CDR1 is SGHNT and CDR2 is YYREEE (reference sequence).

The rearrangement joins TRBV6-5 to TRBJ2-3; 8 nucleotides align to TRBD2. The germline gives CDR1 MNHEY, CDR2 SVGAGI. Losses at the gene ends were 7 bases for V and 6 bases for J; bases not matched to a gene: 9. The CDR3 covers 14 residues. The CDR3 sequence is CASIAGHVSDTQYF. The CDR3 region has the DNA TGTGCCAGCATAGCGGGGCATGTGTCGGATACGCAGTATTTT.

Only one count was recorded for this clone. The genes are TRBV28 and TRBJ1-3, with a possible D match to TRBD1 (5 bases). There are 15 residues in the CDR3. Germline V gives CDR1 MDHEN, CDR2 SYDVKM. V was shortened by 6 bases and J by 0 bases, with 12 bases between the two germline ends. The DNA of the CDR3 is TGTGCCAGCAGGCCGGGACTCTACTCTGGAAACACCATATATTTT. Residues: CASRPGLYSGNTIYF.

The chain couples TRBV12-5 to TRBJ2-5; 7 nucleotides line up with TRBD1. Trimming took 6 bases from V and 2 from J; bases not matched to a gene: 9. This CDR3 has 15 amino acids. Germline V gives CDR1 LGHNT, CDR2 FRNRAP. The CDR3: CASGAEGTEQETQYF. The CDR3 nucleotides read TGTGCTAGTGGGGCGGAAGGGACAGAGCAAGAGACCCAGTACTTC.

As DNA, the CDR3 is TGTGCCAGCAGTCGAGAGCGGGAGAGCATTCAGTACTTC. Protein sequence: CASSRERESIQYF. The chain joins TRBV6-2 or TRBV6-3 to TRBJ2-4, with TRBD2 matching over 8 bases. J was trimmed by 9 bases and V by 5 bases; bases with no gene match: 6. Germline CDR1 reads MNHEY; CDR2 reads SVGEGT. The CDR3 has 13 amino acids.

This chain joins TRBV25-1 and TRBJ2-3; maybe TRBD2 (6 bases). The CDR3 has 14 residues. CDR1 and CDR2 (germline): MGHDK, SYGVNS. Trimming cost V 1 base and J 4 bases, with 9 bases left between them. Written as DNA, the CDR3 is TGTGCCAGCAGTGAATTACGCGGGGCAGATACGCAGTATTTT. This codes for CASSELRGADTQYF. The entire variable domain, with the rest obtained from reference TRBV25-1 and TRBJ2-3, is as follows: EADIYQTPRYLVIGTGKKITLECSQTMGHDKMYWYQQDPGMELHLIHYSYGVNSTEKGDLSSESTVSRIRTEHFPLTLESARPSHTSQYLCASSELRGADTQYFGPGTRLTVL.

This rearrangement joins TRBV7-6 to TRBJ2-3; the D gene is possibly TRBD1 (5 bases). The CDR3 covers 15 residues. The germline gives CDR1 SGHVS, CDR2 FNYEAQ. The V gene lost 0 bases and the J gene lost 5 bases, with 12 bases spanning the gap. In DNA form, the CDR3 reads TGTGCCAGCAGCTTAGCTCCCGCTAGGGGAGATACGCAGTATTTT. Translation gives CASSLAPARGDTQYF.

V and J are TRBV20-1 and TRBJ2-5, with 9 bases that match TRBD1. The germline CDR1 and CDR2 sequences are DFQATT and SNEGSKA (reference sequence). J was trimmed by 6 bases and V by 3 bases; bases with no gene match: 8. The CDR3 spans 14 residues. As DNA, the CDR3 is TGCAGTGCTAGTTATGTGGGACAGGGAAAGACCCAGTACTTC. Protein: CSASYVGQGKTQYF.

The chain has TRBV19 and TRBJ2-7, with 8 positions matching TRBD1. Trimming at V came to 5 bases and at J to 5 bases, leaving 11 bases not matched to a gene. This CDR3 comprises 15 residues. Germline-derived CDR1 and CDR2 are LNHDA and SQIVND (reference sequence). The CDR3 spells CASSVTGGPRHEQYF. In DNA form, the CDR3 reads TGTGCCAGTAGTGTCACAGGGGGTCCCAGGCACGAGCAGTACTTC.

V is TRBV13 and J is TRBJ2-7, with a weak D call TRBD2 (7 bases). The V gene lost 5 bases and the J gene lost 2 bases, with 16 bases spanning the gap. The CDR3 length is 15 residues. CDR1 is PRHDT, CDR2 FYEKMQ, per germline (reference sequence). CDR3 sequence reads: CASSTRGGGPYEQYF. As DNA, the CDR3 is TGTGCCAGCAGCACAAGAGGGGGGGGCCCCTACGAGCAGTACTTC.